This TCR beta chain was sequenced during a study of cytomegalovirus exposure and HLA in healthy donors. Study-wide context: Early on, a data release was issued that held 65 million to 100 million unique TCRs from HLA-typed donors.

Notes on this clone: Its antigen is not known.

The study, taken as a whole, reports: Specific recognition of CMV antigens was confirmed in vitro for a few chains (all CMV-associated). Previous analysis showed most TCR beta V segments were productive about 90% or about 30% of the time.

The PCR had 60 Vbeta and 13 Jbeta primers. TCRdb keeps only in-frame clones here, not all; method: immunoSEQ multiplex PCR. The sample records 150,000 to 180,000 clones, approximately 75% being singletons. V lost 5 bases and J lost 4; bases outside the gene matches: 7. Germline CDR1 and CDR2: SSHAT and FNYEAQ (reference sequence). CDR3 length: 15 residues. The chain carries TRBV7-7 and TRBJ2-2; 7 bases align to TRBD1. The sample consisted of PBMCs. The clonotype comes from a man aged 18 to 35 in good health and CMV-seronegative. The CDR3 is CASSAGTVTTGELFF. In nucleotides, the CDR3 is TGTGCCAGCAGCGCCGGGACAGTCACCACCGGGGAGCTGTTTTTT.